The T cell receptor (beta chain) under discussion was sequenced for a study of blood T cell repertoires in COVID-19 (dated by TCRdb to the early 2020s). For the wider study: Samples covering the acute and convalescent phases of COVID-19 were provided by collaborators in the United States, Italy and Spain. The prospective study material was composed of cDNA or gDNA derived from T cells, B-cell-depleted T cells, or PBMCs. Deeply sampled blood TCRbeta repertoires from subjects exposed to, actively infected with, or recovered from COVID-19 were included in the dataset. The repertoires were made available in a free public database intended to serve as a resource for research on the immune response to SARS-CoV-2. The samples were drawn from the first 160 participants of the ongoing ImmuneRACE study and from roughly 1,300 subjects provided by 6 global collaborators. The sample metadata nearly always contained a de-identified subject ID, COVID-19 status, age in years and sex. Where HLA class I and class II types were available, the types were taken from metadata supplied by the sample provider, not from assay-based typing. Study-level results and caveats: Clinical and demographic metadata were provided uncurated, with the amount varying by source and participant.

Unmatched junction bases come to 2, with V trimmed by 1 base and J by 3 bases. The CDR3 covers 16 residues, taking in both the cysteine and the phenylalanine. The sequence is cut down to CDR3 DNA, 48 bases in frame from base 1. In the germline V gene, CDR1 corresponds to SGHVS and CDR2 to FNYEAQ. Worth noting for this clone: Its binding antigen is unknown. No much larger clone exists at a distance of one base, and base qualities are not known.

TCRbeta CDR3 regions were amplified from genomic DNA using the immunoSEQ Assay, a bias-controlled multiplex PCR. As for the authors' bioinformatics: The number of nucleated cells in each sample was estimated from the amplification of reference gene primers within the assay. To quantify the absolute abundance of each unique TCRbeta CDR3 rearrangement, sequence reads were collapsed and filtered. For each sample, productive Simpson clonality was calculated as the square root of Simpson's diversity index across productive rearrangements. TCRdb retrieved this table from immuneACCESS and kept in-frame rearrangements only. Not all clones are present; in checked studies, unresolved V genes account for under half, and no reason is known for the remainder. From that table come the V and J calls and clone size; the DNA was used to work out D and trimming. For this sample there are roughly 100,000 clones; over 85% appear just once. The ten largest make up 1.5% to 2.5% of the sample.

In Seattle, one collaborating source enrolled patients while the infection was active and tracked those patients longitudinally over the course of disease. Collaborating institutions collected whole blood in K2EDTA tubes following their own protocols. For TCRbeta analysis, collaborators shipped samples in one of three forms: frozen whole blood, isolated PBMCs, or DNA extracted from either of those sample types. Sequencing used peripheral blood. The sequence links TRBV7-6 to TRBJ1-5; a stretch of 11 junction bases matches TRBD1. The origin of this receptor is a woman aged 50 to 60 with COVID-19, enrolled during active disease. CDR3 sequence: CASSLGDRGANQPQHF. The sequence in DNA is TGTGCCAGCAGCTTAGGGGACAGGGGGGCCAATCAGCCCCAGCATTTT.